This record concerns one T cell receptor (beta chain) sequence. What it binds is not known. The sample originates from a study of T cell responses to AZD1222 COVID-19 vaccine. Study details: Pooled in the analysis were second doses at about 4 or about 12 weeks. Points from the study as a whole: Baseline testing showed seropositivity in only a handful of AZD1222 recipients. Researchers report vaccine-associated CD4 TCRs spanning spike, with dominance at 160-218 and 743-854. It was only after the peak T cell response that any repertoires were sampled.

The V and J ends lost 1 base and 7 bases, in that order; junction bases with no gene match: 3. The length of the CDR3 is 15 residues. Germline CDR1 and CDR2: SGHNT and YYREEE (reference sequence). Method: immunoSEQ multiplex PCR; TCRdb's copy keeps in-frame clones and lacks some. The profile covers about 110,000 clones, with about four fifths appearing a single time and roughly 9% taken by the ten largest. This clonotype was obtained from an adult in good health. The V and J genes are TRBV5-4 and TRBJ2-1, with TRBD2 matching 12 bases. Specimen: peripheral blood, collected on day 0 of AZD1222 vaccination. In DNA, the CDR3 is TGTGCCAGCAGCTTGAGACTAGCGGGAGTGAATGAGCAGTTCTTC. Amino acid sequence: CASSLRLAGVNEQFF.